One sample yielded the 27 T cell receptor beta chains listed below, sequenced in a study of blood T cell repertoires in COVID-19. The method was immunoSEQ multiplex PCR; TCRdb's version includes in-frame clones alone and lacks a portion of them. The table shows under 120,000 clones, with 69% occurring only once. Sequencing was carried out using peripheral blood. The receptors derive from an elderly man with acute or convalescent COVID-19.

This clone was counted only a few times. The genes are TRBV9 and TRBJ1-6; D unresolved. V was clipped by 0 bases and J by 8 bases, with 6 bases between them. There are 13 residues in the CDR3. CDR1 is SGDLS, CDR2 YYNGEE, per germline. CDR3 DNA sequence: TGTGCCAGCAGCGTAGCCGGTGATTCACCCCTCCACTTT. It encodes CASSVAGDSPLHF.

The rearrangement links TRBV5-1 to TRBJ2-1, with 8 positions matching TRBD2. The CDR3 length is 16 residues. Trimming removed 4 bases from V and 8 bases from J; junction bases left unmatched: 14. Germline lookup yields CDR1 SGHRS and CDR2 YFSETQ. CDR3 in DNA: TGCGCCAGCAGCACGAGACCGGGACTAGGGGGAGATGAGCAGTTCTTC. Translating it yields CASSTRPGLGGDEQFF.

The V and J genes are TRBV5-4 and TRBJ2-5, with a tentative D call TRBD1 (6 bases). CDR1 is SGHNT, CDR2 YYREEE, per germline (reference sequence). V lost 0 bases and J lost 2, with 8 bases in between. This CDR3 comprises 14 residues. CDR3 nucleotide sequence: TGTGCCAGCAGCTTGGTTGACAGGCAAGAGACCCAGTACTTC. Encoded protein: CASSLVDRQETQYF.

This chain connects TRBV21-1 to TRBJ1-2; the table calls TRBD1, which could not be checked here. TRBV21-1 is designated a pseudogene. This CDR3 has 16 residues. The CDR3 region is CASSPPGHLMNYGYTF. As DNA, the CDR3 is TGTGCCAGCAGCCCACCGGGACACCTCATGAACTATGGCTACACCTTC.

The rearrangement links TRBV9 to TRBJ1-2, with D possibly TRBD1 on 6 matching bases. The CDR3 consists of 12 residues. With 4 bases removed from V and 8 bases from J, the gap between germline ends came to 12 bases. The V gene's germline CDR1 is SGDLS and CDR2 YYNGEE. This CDR3 reads CASSLQGGGYTF. The CDR3 bases are TGTGCCAGCAGCTTACAGGGAGGGGGCTACACCTTC.

The chain links TRBV7-2 to TRBJ1-6, with 7 bases identical to TRBD1. Germline assignment: CDR1 SGHTA and CDR2 FQGNSA. This CDR3 comprises 14 residues. The J segment lost 5 bases and the V segment lost 3 bases, leaving 1 base of the junction unmatched. The CDR3 region has the DNA TGTGCCAGCAGCTTGGGGACAGATAATTCACCCCTCCACTTT. Protein sequence: CASSLGTDNSPLHF.

The chain joins TRBV29-1 to TRBJ2-7; TRBD1 is a possible D gene (5 bases). Trimming took 8 bases from V and 5 from J, leaving 19 bases between them. The CDR3 consists of 13 residues. Germline CDR1 SQVTM, CDR2 ANQGSEA. CDR3 nucleotide sequence: TGCAGCTTCCGAGCCAGGGTTGGCAACGAGCAGTACTTC. Protein sequence: CSFRARVGNEQYF.

The J gene is TRBJ2-2, the V gene TRBV28; TRBD1 is a possible D gene (7 bases). Germline V gene sequence: CDR1 MDHEN, CDR2 SYDVKM. Trimming stripped 6 bases from V and 12 bases from J, with 14 bases between. CDR3 length equals 12 residues. In DNA, the CDR3 is TGTGCCAGCAGGCCGACAGGGAGGAAGCTGTTTTTT. Protein sequence: CASRPTGRKLFF.

This clone was observed once. This chain connects TRBV5-4 to TRBJ1-3, with unresolved D. Trimming took off 0 bases at V and 1 base at J, with 5 bases between the two ends. The CDR3 length is 14 residues. Germline V CDR1 and CDR2: SGHNT, YYREEE (reference sequence). CDR3 loop: CASSLGESGNTIYF. CDR3 sequence (DNA): TGTGCCAGCAGCTTGGGGGAGTCTGGAAACACCATATATTTT.

This clone was found a few times. As DNA, the CDR3 is TGCGCCAGCAGCTCAACAGGGGGCGATAGAACAGATACGCAGTATTTT. Its protein product is CASSSTGGDRTDTQYF. The chain employs TRBV5-1 and TRBJ2-3, with 9 bases fitting TRBD1. The CDR3 has 16 residues. The V segment lost 3 bases and the J segment 3 bases; nucleotides outside the gene matches: 8. Germline CDR1 reads SGHRS; CDR2 reads YFSETQ.

In its sample, this clone was seen once. The chain joins TRBV7-8 to TRBJ1-5, with D unclear. The germline gives CDR1 SGHVS, CDR2 FQNEAQ. CDR3 length: 14 residues. Trimming cost V 0 bases and J 5 bases, with 8 bases left between them. The CDR3 DNA is TGTGCCAGCAGCTTAGCGGCGGTGGATCAGCCCCAGCATTTT. This sequence encodes CASSLAAVDQPQHF.

The chain couples TRBV14 to TRBJ2-3; D uncertain. Germline-derived CDR1 and CDR2 are SGHDN and FVKESK. Trimming pared 1 base from V and 6 bases from J, leaving 8 bases between. This CDR3 region has 13 residues. The CDR3 region is CASSQVHRDTQYF. The CDR3 DNA follows: TGTGCCAGCAGCCAAGTCCACCGGGATACGCAGTATTTT.

The gene calls are TRBV28 and TRBJ2-6; D uncertain. With 5 bases removed from V and 0 bases from J, the gap between germline ends came to 8 bases. Germline values: CDR1 MDHEN, CDR2 SYDVKM. This CDR3 is built from 15 residues. CDR3 residues: CASSIESSGANVLTF. DNA of the CDR3: TGTGCCAGCAGTATAGAGAGCTCTGGGGCCAACGTCCTGACTTTC.

V is TRBV6-5 and J is TRBJ1-1, with no clear D. The ends were cut back, 8 bases at V and 1 base at J, with 11 bases in the middle. Germline V gene sequence: CDR1 MNHEY, CDR2 SVGAGI. The CDR3 totals 13 residues. In DNA, the CDR3 is TGTGCCAGCGCAGGTCGGGGGAACACTGAAGCTTTCTTT. It is translated as CASAGRGNTEAFF.

This clone showed up just once. The CDR3 here is CASSLGQAGGYTF. CDR3 DNA: TGTGCCAGCAGCTTGGGACAGGCTGGGGGCTACACCTTC. The rearrangement uses TRBV5-4 and TRBJ1-2; TRBD1 might be the D (6 bases). V lost 0 bases to trimming and J lost 8 bases, with 11 bases between them. The CDR3 runs to 13 residues. Germline CDR1 and CDR2: SGHNT and YYREEE (reference sequence).

This chain connects TRBV14 to TRBJ1-5; D is unresolved. The CDR3 loop spans 12 amino acids. The germline V and J ends were trimmed by 1 base and 4 bases, with 2 bases remaining between them. Germline V gene sequence: CDR1 SGHDN, CDR2 FVKESK. The CDR3 DNA reads TGTGCCAGCAGCCAAGCTAATCAGCCCCAGCATTTT. Amino acid sequence: CASSQANQPQHF.

The chain joins TRBV28 to TRBJ2-7; 7 bases are shared with TRBD1. Germline V gene data show CDR1 as MDHEN and CDR2 as SYDVKM. The CDR3 covers 14 residues. The junction had 8 bases not matched to a gene; V was cut back by 8 bases and J by 1 base. CDR3: CASQFPGGSYEQYF. The CDR3 DNA reads TGTGCCAGCCAGTTTCCAGGGGGATCCTACGAGCAGTACTTC.

The chain is built from TRBV28 and TRBJ2-5; 11 positions match TRBD2. V shed 7 bases, J shed 2 bases, and the junction held 18 bases outside the gene matches. The CDR3 covers 19 residues. Germline V gene sequence: CDR1 MDHEN, CDR2 SYDVKM. This CDR3 reads CASMNFGGFRLAGQETQYF. The CDR3 DNA sequence: TGTGCCAGCATGAACTTTGGGGGGTTCCGACTAGCGGGACAAGAGACCCAGTACTTC.

The chain combines TRBV2 with TRBJ2-5; 9 bases line up with TRBD2. The CDR3 extends over 15 amino acids. The germline V gene encodes CDR1 SNHLY and CDR2 FYNNEI. With 5 bases clipped from V and 1 base from J, the junction kept 5 bases outside the gene matches. The CDR3 loop reads CASSTGLAPQETQYF. The CDR3 nucleotides are TGTGCCAGCAGTACGGGACTAGCACCCCAAGAGACCCAGTACTTC.

The chain joins TRBV7-2 to TRBJ1-3; unclear D gene. Trimming removed 7 bases at V and 4 bases at J, with 11 bases between. Looked up from germline, CDR1 is SGHTA and CDR2 is FQGNSA. This CDR3 has 13 amino acids. In DNA form, the CDR3 reads TGTGCCAGCATATGGGCGCGAGGAAACACCATATATTTT. It is translated as CASIWARGNTIYF.

In this sample, this clone turned up a few times. The V and J genes are TRBV19 and TRBJ2-1; 9 bases are shared with TRBD2. V trimming: 9 bases; J trimming: 7 bases; junction bases outside the gene matches: 10. The CDR3 runs 14 residues. In germline, CDR1 is LNHDA, CDR2 SQIVND (reference sequence). This chain's CDR3 is CARRREGHLNEQFF. The CDR3 bases are TGTGCCAGGCGGCGGGAGGGCCATCTGAATGAGCAGTTCTTC.

This rearrangement joins TRBV2 to TRBJ2-7; possible D gene TRBD1, 6 bases. Germline V CDR1 and CDR2: SNHLY, FYNNEI. The CDR3 contains 13 residues. V was clipped by 5 bases and J by 1 base, with 9 bases between them. The CDR3 spells CASSYRVSYEQYF. CDR3 bases: TGTGCCAGCAGTTACAGGGTGTCCTACGAGCAGTACTTC.

This chain joins TRBV2 and TRBJ1-1; D is ambiguous. The CDR3 totals 12 residues. Trimming took off 8 bases at V and 9 bases at J, with 16 bases between the two ends. In germline, CDR1 is SNHLY, CDR2 FYNNEI. CDR3 residues: CASPAGGLKAFF. The CDR3 DNA reads as TGTGCCAGCCCTGCAGGAGGGCTTAAAGCTTTCTTT.

The chain combines TRBV19 with TRBJ2-3; 7 bases line up with TRBD2. Trimming cost V 3 bases and J 5 bases; bases outside gene matches: 11. CDR1 LNHDA and CDR2 SQIVND come from the germline V gene (reference sequence). The CDR3 contains 16 residues. The chain's CDR3 is CASSMGAGRKKDTQYF. CDR3 in DNA: TGTGCCAGTAGTATGGGAGCGGGACGGAAAAAAGATACGCAGTATTTT.

The chain employs TRBV2 and TRBJ1-1; 8 bases agree with TRBD1. Germline CDR1 is SNHLY and CDR2 is FYNNEI. Losses at the gene ends were 6 bases for V and 1 base for J; bases not matched to a gene: 13. The length of the CDR3 is 17 residues. DNA for the CDR3: TGTGCCAGCAGCGGAGGGGCAGGGGGCTTGGGGAACACTGAAGCTTTCTTT. Amino acid sequence: CASSGGAGGLGNTEAFF.

The V and J genes are TRBV11-3 and TRBJ2-1; perhaps TRBD2 as D (6 bases). The CDR3 runs to 15 residues. Germline V gives CDR1 SGHNT, CDR2 YENEEA. V gave up 5 bases and J gave up 4 bases, with 15 bases separating them. The CDR3 bases are TGTGCCAGCAGCGCCGGGGCTAGCGCATACAATGAGCAGTTCTTC. Amino acids: CASSAGASAYNEQFF.

V and J are TRBV19 and TRBJ2-7; possible D gene TRBD2, 5 bases. Between the trimmed V and J ends, which lost 5 bases and 0 bases, there was a span of 11 bases. Germline values: CDR1 LNHDA, CDR2 SQIVND (reference sequence). The CDR3 contains 14 residues. CDR3 DNA sequence: TGTGCCAGTAGTGTTAAGCGGAGCTCCTACGAGCAGTACTTC. Translation: CASSVKRSSYEQYF.